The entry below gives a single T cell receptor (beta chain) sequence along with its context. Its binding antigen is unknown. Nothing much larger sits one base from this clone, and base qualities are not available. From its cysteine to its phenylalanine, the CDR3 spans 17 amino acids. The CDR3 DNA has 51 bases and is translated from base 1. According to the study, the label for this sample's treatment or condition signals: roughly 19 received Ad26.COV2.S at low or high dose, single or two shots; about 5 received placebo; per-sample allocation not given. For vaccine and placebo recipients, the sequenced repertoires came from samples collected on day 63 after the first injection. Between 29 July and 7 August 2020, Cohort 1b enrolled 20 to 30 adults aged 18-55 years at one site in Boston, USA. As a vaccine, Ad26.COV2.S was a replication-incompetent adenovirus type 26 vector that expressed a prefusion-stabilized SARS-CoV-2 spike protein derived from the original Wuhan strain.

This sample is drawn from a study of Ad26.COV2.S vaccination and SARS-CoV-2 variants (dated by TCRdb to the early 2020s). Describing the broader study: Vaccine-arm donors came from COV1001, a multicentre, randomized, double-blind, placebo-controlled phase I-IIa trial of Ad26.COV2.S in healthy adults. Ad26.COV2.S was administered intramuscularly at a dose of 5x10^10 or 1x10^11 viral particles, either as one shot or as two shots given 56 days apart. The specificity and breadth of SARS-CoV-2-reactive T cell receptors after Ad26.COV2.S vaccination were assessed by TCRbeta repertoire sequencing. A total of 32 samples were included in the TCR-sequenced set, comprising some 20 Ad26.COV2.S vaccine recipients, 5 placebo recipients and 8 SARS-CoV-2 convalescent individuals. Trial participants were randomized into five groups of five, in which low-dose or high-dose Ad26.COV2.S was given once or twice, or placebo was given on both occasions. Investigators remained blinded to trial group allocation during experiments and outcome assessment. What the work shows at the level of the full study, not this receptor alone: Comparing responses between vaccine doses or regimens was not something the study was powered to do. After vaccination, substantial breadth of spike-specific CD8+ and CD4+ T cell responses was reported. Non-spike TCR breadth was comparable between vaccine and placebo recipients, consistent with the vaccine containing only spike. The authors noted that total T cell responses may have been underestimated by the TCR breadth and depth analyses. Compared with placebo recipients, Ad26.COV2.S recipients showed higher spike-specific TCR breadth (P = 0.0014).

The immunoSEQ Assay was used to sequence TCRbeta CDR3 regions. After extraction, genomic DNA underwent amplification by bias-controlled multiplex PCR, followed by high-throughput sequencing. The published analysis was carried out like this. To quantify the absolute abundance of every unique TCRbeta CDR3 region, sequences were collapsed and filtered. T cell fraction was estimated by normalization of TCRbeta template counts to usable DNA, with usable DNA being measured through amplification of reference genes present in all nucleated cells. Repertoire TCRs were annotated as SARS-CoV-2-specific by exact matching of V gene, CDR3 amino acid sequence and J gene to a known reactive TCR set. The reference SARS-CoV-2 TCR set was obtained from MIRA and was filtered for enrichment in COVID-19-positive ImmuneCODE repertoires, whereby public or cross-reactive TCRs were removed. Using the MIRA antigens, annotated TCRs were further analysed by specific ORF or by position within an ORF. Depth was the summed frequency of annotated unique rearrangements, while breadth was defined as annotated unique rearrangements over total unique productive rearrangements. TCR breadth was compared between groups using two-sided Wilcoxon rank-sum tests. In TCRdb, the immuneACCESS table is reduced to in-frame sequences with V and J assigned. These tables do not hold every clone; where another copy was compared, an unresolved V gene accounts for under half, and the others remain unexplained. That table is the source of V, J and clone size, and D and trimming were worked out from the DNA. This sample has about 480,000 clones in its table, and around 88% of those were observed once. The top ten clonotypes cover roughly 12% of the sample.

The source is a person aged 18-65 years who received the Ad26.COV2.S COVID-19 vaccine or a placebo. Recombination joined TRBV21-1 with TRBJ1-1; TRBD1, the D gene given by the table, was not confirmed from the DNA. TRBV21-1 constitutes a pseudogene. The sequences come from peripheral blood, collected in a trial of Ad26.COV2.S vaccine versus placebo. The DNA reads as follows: TGTGCCAGCAGCAAAGCGCTAGGGGGACAGGGGAGCTCTGAAGCTTTCTTT. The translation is CASSKALGGQGSSEAFF.